The 6 T cell receptor beta chains reported below all come from one sample, sequenced in a study of T cells in Graves' hyperthyroidism and ophthalmopathy (dated by TCRdb to between 2018 and 2020). The library was made by multiplex PCR. Instrument used: Illumina HiSeq 2000. Amplification of TCR beta CDR3 regions was carried out from RNA transcripts. For the first round of RT-PCR on the TCR CDR3, the HTBI primer set was used together with the Qiagen OneStep RT-PCR kit. In-frame beta chains were kept once TCRdb had trimmed the public reads at Q25 with fastp and called clones with MiXCR. Rows merge per CDR3 protein into single entries with the most common DNA and genes. The sample table lists about 640,000 distinct CDR3 sequences, about a fifth of them with a count of one. Of the sample, roughly a third is held by the ten largest clones. Sequencing was performed on blood. The origin of the receptors is a man younger than 45 with Graves' ophthalmopathy.

This clonotype was observed at least ten times. The chain carries TRBV7-2 and TRBJ2-7; the match to TRBD1 covers 8 bases. Per the germline V gene, CDR1 is SGHTA and CDR2 is FQGNSA. There are 14 residues in the CDR3. J was trimmed by 1 base and V by 8 bases; bases with no gene match: 7. CDR3: CASSSRTGSYEQYF. The CDR3 DNA is TGTGCCAGCTCATCCCGGACAGGGTCCTACGAGCAGTACTTC.

This clonotype has a handful of counts. The chain has TRBV2 and TRBJ2-1; 7 bases agree with TRBD2. With V trimmed by 4 bases and J by 10 bases, 10 bases remained unmatched. Germline V CDR1 and CDR2: SNHLY, FYNNEI. This CDR3 has 14 amino acids. CDR3 sequence reads: CASSGTMGGWEQFF. The DNA of the CDR3 is TGTGCCAGCAGTGGGACTATGGGAGGGTGGGAGCAGTTCTTC.

The sample holds a few counts of this clonotype. This chain connects TRBV10-1 to TRBJ1-6; no clear D. CDR3 size: 13 residues. The germline V gene encodes CDR1 WNHNN and CDR2 SYGVQD (reference sequence). The V end lost 3 bases, the J end lost 13 bases, and 13 bases lay between the germline ends. CDR3 region: CASSEAKGGPLHF. CDR3 DNA: TGCGCCAGCAGTGAAGCGAAGGGAGGTCCCCTCCACTTT.

This clonotype has more than one count but fewer than ten. The J gene is TRBJ1-3, the V gene TRBV28, with D uncertain. The ends were cut back, 7 bases at V and 0 bases at J, with 13 bases in the middle. Germline assignment: CDR1 MDHEN and CDR2 SYDVKM. The CDR3 covers 15 residues. As DNA, the CDR3 is TGTGCCAGCACCCCCGGAGGGTTCTCTGGAAACACCATATATTTT. As protein: CASTPGGFSGNTIYF.

This clonotype was counted only a few times. The genes are TRBV5-1 and TRBJ2-3, with 15 bases lining up with TRBD2. The CDR3 contains 18 residues. After removal of 4 bases from V and 2 bases from J, the junction contained 8 bases not matched to a gene. Germline assignment: CDR1 SGHRS and CDR2 YFSETQ. CDR3 sequence (DNA): TGCGCCAGCAGCACGGGACTAGCGGGAGGAAAAATCACAGATACGCAGTATTTT. It yields the protein CASSTGLAGGKITDTQYF. Looking up the rest from reference TRBV5-1 and TRBJ2-3 gives the full variable domain: KAGVTQTPRYLIKTRGQQVTLSCSPISGHRSVSWYQQTPGQGLQFLFEYFSETQRNKGNFPGRFSGRQFSNSRSEMNVSTLELGDSALYLCASSTGLAGGKITDTQYFGPGTRLTVL.

This chain uses TRBV19 with TRBJ1-4; the D is unclear. In germline, CDR1 is LNHDA, CDR2 SQIVND (reference sequence). V was trimmed by 2 bases and J by 7 bases, leaving 8 bases between them. There are 13 residues in the CDR3. CDR3 residues: CASSITRAEKLFF. The CDR3 coding sequence is TGTGCCAGTAGTATAACCCGGGCTGAAAAACTGTTTTTT.